Listed here are 2 T cell receptor beta chains from one sample, sequenced in a study of blood T cells in healthy people across ages. It was with a sample-barcoded 5' primer and a J-beta primer mix that a second PCR of roughly 7 to 12 cycles was run. TCRdb fed the 5' RACE reads into MiXCR, producing one record per CDR3 protein. The repertoire holds about 1 million distinct CDR3 sequences, with around 45% as singletons. Material: blood. Receptor source: a woman between 55 and 75 years old in good health.

This clonotype was detected only a few times. The chain is built from TRBV27 and TRBJ1-1, with D uncertain. Trimming removed 7 bases from V and 1 base from J, with 13 bases in between. This CDR3 is built from 14 residues. Germline CDR1 reads MNHEY; CDR2 reads SMNVEV (reference sequence). CDR3 region: CASTSMAKNTEAFF. The CDR3 DNA follows: TGTGCCAGCACCTCCATGGCCAAGAACACTGAAGCTTTCTTT.

V usage is TRBV7-9 and J usage is TRBJ1-2; TRBD1 might be the D (5 bases). CDR3 length equals 15 residues. Between the trimmed V and J ends, which lost 5 bases and 4 bases, there was a span of 17 bases. Germline loops: CDR1 SEHNR, CDR2 FQNEAQ (reference sequence). DNA of the CDR3: TGTGCCAGCAGCCCCAGGGAACGACCGACCTATGGCTACACCTTC. Translated: CASSPRERPTYGYTF.